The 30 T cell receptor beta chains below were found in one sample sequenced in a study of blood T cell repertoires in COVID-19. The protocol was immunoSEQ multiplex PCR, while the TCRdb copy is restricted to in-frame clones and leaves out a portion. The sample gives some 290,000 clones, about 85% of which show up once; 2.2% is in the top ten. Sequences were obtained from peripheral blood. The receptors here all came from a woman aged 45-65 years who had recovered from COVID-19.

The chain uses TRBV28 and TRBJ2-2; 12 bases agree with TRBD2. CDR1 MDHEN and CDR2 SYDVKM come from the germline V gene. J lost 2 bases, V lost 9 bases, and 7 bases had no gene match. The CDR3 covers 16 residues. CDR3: CASLAGGIFNTGELFF. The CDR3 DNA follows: TGTGCCAGTCTAGCGGGGGGGATTTTCAACACCGGGGAGCTGTTTTTT. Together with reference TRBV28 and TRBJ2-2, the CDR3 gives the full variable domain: DVKVTQSSRYLVKRTGEKVFLECVQDMDHENMFWYRQDPGLGLRLIYFSYDVKMKEKGDIPEGYSVSREKKERFSLILESASTNQTSMYLCASLAGGIFNTGELFFGEGSRLTVL.

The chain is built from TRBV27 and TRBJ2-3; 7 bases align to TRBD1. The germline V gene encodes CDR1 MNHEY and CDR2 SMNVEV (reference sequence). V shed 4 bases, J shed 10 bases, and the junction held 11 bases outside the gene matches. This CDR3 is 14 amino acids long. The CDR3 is CASSYYSGGHPQYF. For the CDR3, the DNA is TGTGCCAGCAGTTATTATTCAGGGGGTCATCCGCAGTATTTT.

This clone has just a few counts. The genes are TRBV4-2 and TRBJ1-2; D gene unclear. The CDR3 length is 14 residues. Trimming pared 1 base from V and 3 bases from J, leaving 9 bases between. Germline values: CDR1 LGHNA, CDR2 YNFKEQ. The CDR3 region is CASSQAGPDYGYTF. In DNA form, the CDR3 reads TGTGCCAGCAGCCAAGCAGGCCCGGACTATGGCTACACCTTC.

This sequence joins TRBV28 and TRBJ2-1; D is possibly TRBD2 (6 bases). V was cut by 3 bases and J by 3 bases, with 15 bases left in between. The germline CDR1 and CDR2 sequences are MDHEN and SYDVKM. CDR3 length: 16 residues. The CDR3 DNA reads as TGTGCCAGCAGTTTCGGGAGACTAGTTGGCTACAATGAGCAGTTCTTC. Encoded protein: CASSFGRLVGYNEQFF.

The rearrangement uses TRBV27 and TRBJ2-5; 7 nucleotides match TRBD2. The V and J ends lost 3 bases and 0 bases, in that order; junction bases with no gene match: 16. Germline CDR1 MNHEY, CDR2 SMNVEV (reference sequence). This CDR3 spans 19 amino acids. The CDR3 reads CASSFVRGGGTSYQETQYF. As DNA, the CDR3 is TGTGCCAGCAGTTTCGTTCGGGGCGGGGGAACTTCGTACCAAGAGACCCAGTACTTC.

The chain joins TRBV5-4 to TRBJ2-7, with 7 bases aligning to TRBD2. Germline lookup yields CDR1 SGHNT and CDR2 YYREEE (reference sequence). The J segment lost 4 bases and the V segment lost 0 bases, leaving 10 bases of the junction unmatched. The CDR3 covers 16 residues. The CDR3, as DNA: TGTGCCAGCAGCTTGGGGATTGGGGGGGGTGTGTACGAGCAGTACTTC. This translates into CASSLGIGGGVYEQYF.

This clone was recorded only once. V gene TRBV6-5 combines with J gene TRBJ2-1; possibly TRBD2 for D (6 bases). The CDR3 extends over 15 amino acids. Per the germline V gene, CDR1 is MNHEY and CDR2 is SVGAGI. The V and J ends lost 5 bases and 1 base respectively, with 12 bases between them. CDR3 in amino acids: CASSPGTQSYNEQFF. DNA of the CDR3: TGTGCCAGCAGTCCCGGGACTCAATCCTACAATGAGCAGTTCTTC.

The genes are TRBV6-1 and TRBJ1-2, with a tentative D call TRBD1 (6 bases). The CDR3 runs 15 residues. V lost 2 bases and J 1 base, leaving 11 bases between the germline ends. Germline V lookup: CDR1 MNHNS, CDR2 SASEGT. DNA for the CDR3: TGTGCCAGCAGTGAAATGGGACACAATAACTATGGCTACACCTTC. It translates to CASSEMGHNNYGYTF.

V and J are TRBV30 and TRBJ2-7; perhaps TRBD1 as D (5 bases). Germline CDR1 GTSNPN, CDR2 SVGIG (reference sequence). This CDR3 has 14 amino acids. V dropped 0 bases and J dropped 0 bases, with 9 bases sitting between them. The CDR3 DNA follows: TGTGCCTGGAGTGTTTGGGGCAGCTCCTACGAGCAGTACTTC. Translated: CAWSVWGSSYEQYF.

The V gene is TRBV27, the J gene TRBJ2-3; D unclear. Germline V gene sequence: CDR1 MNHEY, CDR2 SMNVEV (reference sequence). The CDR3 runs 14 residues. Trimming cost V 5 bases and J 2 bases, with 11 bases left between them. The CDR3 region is CASSPLSITDTQYF. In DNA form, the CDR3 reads TGTGCCAGCAGTCCTCTCTCTATCACAGATACGCAGTATTTT.

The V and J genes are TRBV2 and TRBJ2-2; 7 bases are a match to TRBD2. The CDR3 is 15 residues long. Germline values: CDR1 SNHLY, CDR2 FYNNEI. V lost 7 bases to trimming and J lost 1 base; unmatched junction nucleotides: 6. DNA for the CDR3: TGTGCCAGCATTGTGGCTAGCGGGAACACCGGGGAGCTGTTTTTT. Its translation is CASIVASGNTGELFF. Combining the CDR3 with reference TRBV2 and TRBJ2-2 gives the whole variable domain EPEVTQTPSHQVTQMGQEVILRCVPISNHLYFYWYRQILGQKVEFLVSFYNNEISEKSEIFDDQFSVERPDGSNFTLKIRSTKLEDSAMYFCASIVASGNTGELFFGEGSRLTVL.

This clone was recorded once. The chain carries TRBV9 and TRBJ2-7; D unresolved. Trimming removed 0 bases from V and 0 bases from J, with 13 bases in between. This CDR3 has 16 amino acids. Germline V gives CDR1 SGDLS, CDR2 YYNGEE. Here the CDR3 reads CASSVGLRPPSYEQYF. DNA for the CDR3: TGTGCCAGCAGCGTAGGACTTCGTCCCCCCTCCTACGAGCAGTACTTC.

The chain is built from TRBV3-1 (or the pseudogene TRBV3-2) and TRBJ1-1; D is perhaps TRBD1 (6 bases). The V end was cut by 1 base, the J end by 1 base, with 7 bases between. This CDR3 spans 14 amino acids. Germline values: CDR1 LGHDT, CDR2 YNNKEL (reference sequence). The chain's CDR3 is CASSQGGGNTEAFF. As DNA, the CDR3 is TGTGCCAGCAGCCAAGGAGGGGGGAACACTGAAGCTTTCTTT.

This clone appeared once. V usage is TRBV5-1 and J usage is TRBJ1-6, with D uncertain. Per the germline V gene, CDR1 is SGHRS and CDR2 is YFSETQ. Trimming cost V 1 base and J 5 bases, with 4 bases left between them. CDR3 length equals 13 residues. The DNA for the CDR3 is TGCGCCAGCAGCTTGTCGGATAATTCACCCCTCCACTTT. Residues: CASSLSDNSPLHF.

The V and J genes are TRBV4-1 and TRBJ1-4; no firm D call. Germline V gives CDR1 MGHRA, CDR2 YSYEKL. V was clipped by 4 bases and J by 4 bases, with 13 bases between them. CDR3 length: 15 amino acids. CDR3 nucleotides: TGCGCCAGCAGCCTACGACTCCGGAGTAATGAAAAACTGTTTTTT. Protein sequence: CASSLRLRSNEKLFF.

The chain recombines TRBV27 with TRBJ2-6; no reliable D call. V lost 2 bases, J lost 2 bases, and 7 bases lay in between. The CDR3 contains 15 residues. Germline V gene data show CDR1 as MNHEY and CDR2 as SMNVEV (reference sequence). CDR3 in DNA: TGTGCCAGCAGTTTAAGCACAGCTGGGGCCAACGTCCTGACTTTC. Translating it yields CASSLSTAGANVLTF.

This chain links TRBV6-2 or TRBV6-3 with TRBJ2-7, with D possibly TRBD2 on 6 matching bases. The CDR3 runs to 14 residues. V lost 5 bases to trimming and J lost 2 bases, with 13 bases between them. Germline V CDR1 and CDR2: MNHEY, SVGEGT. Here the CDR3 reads CASSVSGPTYEQYF. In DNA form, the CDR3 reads TGTGCCAGCAGTGTAAGCGGGCCCACCTACGAGCAGTACTTC.

The CDR3 nucleotides are TGCGCCAGCACCCTCGGGACAGGCCATGGCTACACCTTC. Its protein is CASTLGTGHGYTF. The rearrangement links TRBV5-1 to TRBJ1-2; 8 bases fit TRBD1. CDR1 and CDR2 from the germline V gene are SGHRS and YFSETQ. The V segment lost 6 bases and the J segment 6 bases; nucleotides outside the gene matches: 7. The CDR3 consists of 13 residues. Using reference TRBV5-1 and TRBJ1-2 for the parts outside the CDR3, the full variable domain is KAGVTQTPRYLIKTRGQQVTLSCSPISGHRSVSWYQQTPGQGLQFLFEYFSETQRNKGNFPGRFSGRQFSNSRSEMNVSTLELGDSALYLCASTLGTGHGYTFGSGTRLTVV.

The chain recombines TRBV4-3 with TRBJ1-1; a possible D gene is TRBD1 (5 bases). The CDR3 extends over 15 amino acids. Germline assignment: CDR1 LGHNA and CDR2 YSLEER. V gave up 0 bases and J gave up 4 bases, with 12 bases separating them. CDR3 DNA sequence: TGCGCCAGCAGCCAAGATCGCACAGGTCGCACTGAAGCTTTCTTT. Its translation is CASSQDRTGRTEAFF.

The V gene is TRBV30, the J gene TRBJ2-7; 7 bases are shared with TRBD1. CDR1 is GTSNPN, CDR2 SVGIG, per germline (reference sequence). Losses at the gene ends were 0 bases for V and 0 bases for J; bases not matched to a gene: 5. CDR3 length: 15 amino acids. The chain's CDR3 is CAWSVEGTASYEQYF. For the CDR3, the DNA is TGTGCCTGGAGTGTAGAGGGGACAGCCTCCTACGAGCAGTACTTC.

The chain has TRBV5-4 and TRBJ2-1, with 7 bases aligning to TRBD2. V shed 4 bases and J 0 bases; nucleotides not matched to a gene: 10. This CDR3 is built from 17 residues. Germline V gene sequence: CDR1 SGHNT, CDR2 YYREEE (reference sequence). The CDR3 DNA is TGTGCCAGCAGCCCCGGTCCTAGCGGTAGCTCCTACAATGAGCAGTTCTTC. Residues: CASSPGPSGSSYNEQFF.

The CDR3 region has the DNA TGTGCCAGCAGTTTGGGGGGAGGCTACAATGAGCAGTTCTTC. This encodes CASSLGGGYNEQFF. The rearrangement joins TRBV28 to TRBJ2-1, with D possibly TRBD2 on 6 matching bases. Trimming took off 3 bases at V and 3 bases at J, with 9 bases between the two ends. The CDR3 is made up of 14 amino acids. The germline gives CDR1 MDHEN, CDR2 SYDVKM.

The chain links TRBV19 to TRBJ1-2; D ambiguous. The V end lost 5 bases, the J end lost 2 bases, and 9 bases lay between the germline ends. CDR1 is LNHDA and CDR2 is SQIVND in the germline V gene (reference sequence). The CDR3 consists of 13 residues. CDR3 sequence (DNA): TGTGCCAGTAGTTTTACGGGGAACTATGGCTACACCTTC. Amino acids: CASSFTGNYGYTF.

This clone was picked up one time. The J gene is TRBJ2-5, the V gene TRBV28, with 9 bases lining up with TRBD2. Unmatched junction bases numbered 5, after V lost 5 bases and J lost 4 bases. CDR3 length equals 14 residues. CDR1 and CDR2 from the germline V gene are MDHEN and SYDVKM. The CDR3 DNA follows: TGTGCCAGCAGTATAGCGGGAGTAGGAGAGACCCAGTACTTC. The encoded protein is CASSIAGVGETQYF.

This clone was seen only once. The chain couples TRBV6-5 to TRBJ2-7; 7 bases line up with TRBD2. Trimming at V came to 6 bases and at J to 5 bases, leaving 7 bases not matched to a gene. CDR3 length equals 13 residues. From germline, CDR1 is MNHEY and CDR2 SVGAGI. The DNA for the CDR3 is TGTGCCAGCAGACCTCCGGGGGGAAACGAGCAGTACTTC. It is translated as CASRPPGGNEQYF.

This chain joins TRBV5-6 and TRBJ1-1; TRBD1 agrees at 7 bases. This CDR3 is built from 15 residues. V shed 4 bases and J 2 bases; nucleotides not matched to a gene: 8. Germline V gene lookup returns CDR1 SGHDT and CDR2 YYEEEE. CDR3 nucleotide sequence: TGTGCCAGCAGCGGACTGGGACAGCCCAACACTGAAGCTTTCTTT. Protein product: CASSGLGQPNTEAFF.

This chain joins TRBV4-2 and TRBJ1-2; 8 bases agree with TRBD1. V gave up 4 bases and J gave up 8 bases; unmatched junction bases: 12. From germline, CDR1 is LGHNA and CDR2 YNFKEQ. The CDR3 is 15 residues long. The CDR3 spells CASSPGQGLERGYTF. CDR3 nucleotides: TGTGCCAGCAGCCCCGGACAGGGACTCGAGAGGGGCTACACCTTC.

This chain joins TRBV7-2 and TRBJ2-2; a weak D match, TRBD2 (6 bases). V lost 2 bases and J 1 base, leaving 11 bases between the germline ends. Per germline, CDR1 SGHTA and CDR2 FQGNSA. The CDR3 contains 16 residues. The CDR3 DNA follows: TGTGCCAGCAGCTTAATGGCGGGATGGAACACCGGGGAGCTGTTTTTT. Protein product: CASSLMAGWNTGELFF. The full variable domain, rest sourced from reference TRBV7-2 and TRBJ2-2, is GAGVSQSPSNKVTEKGKDVELRCDPISGHTALYWYRQSLGQGLEFLIYFQGNSAPDKSGLPSDRFSAERTGGSVSTLTIQRTQQEDSAVYLCASSLMAGWNTGELFFGEGSRLTVL.

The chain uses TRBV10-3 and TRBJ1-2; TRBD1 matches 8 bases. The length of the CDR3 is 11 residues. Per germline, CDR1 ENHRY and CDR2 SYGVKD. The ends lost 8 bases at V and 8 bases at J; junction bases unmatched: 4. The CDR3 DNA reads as TGTGCCATCCCGGACAGGGCCGGCTACACCTTC. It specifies CAIPDRAGYTF.

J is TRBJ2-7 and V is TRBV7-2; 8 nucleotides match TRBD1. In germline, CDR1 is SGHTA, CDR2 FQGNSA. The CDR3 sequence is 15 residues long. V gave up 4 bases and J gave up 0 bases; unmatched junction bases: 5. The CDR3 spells CASSYTGGTSYEQYF. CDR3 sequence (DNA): TGTGCCAGCAGCTATACAGGGGGGACCTCCTACGAGCAGTACTTC.